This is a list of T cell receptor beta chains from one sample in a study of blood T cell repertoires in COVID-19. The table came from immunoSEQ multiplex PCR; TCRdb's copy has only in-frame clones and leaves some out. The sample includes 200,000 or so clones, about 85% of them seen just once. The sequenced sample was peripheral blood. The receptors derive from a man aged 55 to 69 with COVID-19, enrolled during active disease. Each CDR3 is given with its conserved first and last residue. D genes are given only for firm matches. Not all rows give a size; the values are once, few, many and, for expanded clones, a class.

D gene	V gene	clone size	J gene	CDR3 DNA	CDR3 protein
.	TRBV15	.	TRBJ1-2	TGTGCCACCAGCGGACCCGGTAGAGGGGGCTACACCTTC	CATSGPGRGGYTF
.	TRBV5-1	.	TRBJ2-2	TGCGCCAGCAGCTTCGACACCGGGGAGCTGTTTTTT	CASSFDTGELFF
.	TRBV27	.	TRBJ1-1	TGTGCCAGCAGGAGCAGGGCCCAACGCGCTGAAGCTTTCTTT	CASRSRAQRAEAFF
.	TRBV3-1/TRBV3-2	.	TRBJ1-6	TGTGCCAGCAGCCTCAAGGCGGGTAATTCACCCCTCCACTTT	CASSLKAGNSPLHF
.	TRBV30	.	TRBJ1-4	TGTGCCTGGAGAAGGTGGAGCATATTAAATGAAAAACTGTTTTTT	CAWRRWSILNEKLFF
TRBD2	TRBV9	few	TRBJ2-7	TGTGCCAGCAGCTTTACAGGGACTAGCCACGAGCAGTACTTC	CASSFTGTSHEQYF
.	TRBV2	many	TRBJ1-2	TGTGCCAGCAGTGAAGTAAGGGGCGTCGGCTACACCTTC	CASSEVRGVGYTF
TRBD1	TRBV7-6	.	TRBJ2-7	TGTGCCAGCAGCTCGCGGACAGGGGGCGTCTACGAGCAGTACTTC	CASSSRTGGVYEQYF
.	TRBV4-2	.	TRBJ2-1	TGTGCCAGCAGCCAAGGGATTGGGAGGGGGATCAATGAGCAGTTCTTC	CASSQGIGRGINEQFF
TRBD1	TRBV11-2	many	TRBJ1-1	TGTGCCAGCAGCTTAGACCCAGGGGGCTTCACTGAAGCTTTCTTT	CASSLDPGGFTEAFF
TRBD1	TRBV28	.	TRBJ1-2	TGTGCCAGCAGTTTCTCGGGCAGGGGGCTTGGCTACACCTTC	CASSFSGRGLGYTF
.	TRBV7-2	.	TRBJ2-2	TGTGCCAGCAACAGGGCAGTCCGCACCGGGGAGCTGTTTTTT	CASNRAVRTGELFF
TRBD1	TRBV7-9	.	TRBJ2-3	TGTGCCAGCAGTGCTACAGGGGAAACGCAGTATTTT	CASSATGETQYF
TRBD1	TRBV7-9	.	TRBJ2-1	TGTGCCAGCAGCTTCCGGACAGGGAGCTACAATGAGCAGTTCTTC	CASSFRTGSYNEQFF
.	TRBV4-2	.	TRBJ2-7	TGTGCCAGCAGCCCCATGGACAGCTACGAGCAGTACTTC	CASSPMDSYEQYF
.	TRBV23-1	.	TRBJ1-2	TGCGCCAGCAGGCAACCGAGGACAAGATATGGCTACACCTTC	CASRQPRTRYGYTF
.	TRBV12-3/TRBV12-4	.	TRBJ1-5	TGTGCCAGTAACAGGCAGAATCAGCCCCAGCATTTT	CASNRQNQPQHF
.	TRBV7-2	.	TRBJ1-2	TGTGCCAGCAGCTTAGACAGAATGTATGGCTACACCTTC	CASSLDRMYGYTF
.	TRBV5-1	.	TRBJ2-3	TGCGCCAGCAGGAAGGGGGCGCCGGGAGGGGCCGTGGATACGCAGTATTTT	CASRKGAPGGAVDTQYF
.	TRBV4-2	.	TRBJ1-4	TGTGCCAGCAGCCAATACTTGGACTCTGCAACTAATGAAAAACTGTTTTTT	CASSQYLDSATNEKLFF
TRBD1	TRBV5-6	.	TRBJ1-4	TGTGCCAGCAGCCCTGTCCGGCAGGGGGGCAGGGAAAAACTGTTTTTT	CASSPVRQGGREKLFF
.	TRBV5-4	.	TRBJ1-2	TGTGCCAGCAGCTTGCCACCTTCTCTAGGCTACACCTTC	CASSLPPSLGYTF
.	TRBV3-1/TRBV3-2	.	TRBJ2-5	TGTGCCAGCAGCCAAGACCCCGGGGCGGGGGAGACCCAGTACTTC	CASSQDPGAGETQYF
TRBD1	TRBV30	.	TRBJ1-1	TGTGCCTGGAAAGCTCTGGGACAGCCTTACACTGAAGCTTTCTTT	CAWKALGQPYTEAFF
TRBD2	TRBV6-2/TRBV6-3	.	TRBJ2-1	TGTGCCAGCAGTTACTCCACCGGGAGGTACAATGAGCAGTTCTTC	CASSYSTGRYNEQFF
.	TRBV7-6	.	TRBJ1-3	TGTGCCAGCAGCTTATTCTTTCAGGGAAGCTCTGGAAACACCATATATTTT	CASSLFFQGSSGNTIYF
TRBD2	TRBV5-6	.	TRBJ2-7	TGTGCCAGCAGCTGGACCGGTGCGGGAGTTGACGAGCAGTACTTC	CASSWTGAGVDEQYF
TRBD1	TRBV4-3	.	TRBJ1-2	TGCGCCAGCAGCCAAGCGGAGTGGGACAGGGGGTATGGCTACACCTTC	CASSQAEWDRGYGYTF
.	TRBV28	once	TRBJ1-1	TGTGCCAGCAGTTTAAGGATGGGAGGCCGAGTGAACACTGAAGCTTTCTTT	CASSLRMGGRVNTEAFF
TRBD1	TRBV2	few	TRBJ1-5	TGTGCCAGCAGCGTCAGGGGGCTTCAGCCCCAGCATTTT	CASSVRGLQPQHF
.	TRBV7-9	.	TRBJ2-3	TGTGCCAGCAGCTTAACATGGGTAGAGGGTACAGATACGCAGTATTTT	CASSLTWVEGTDTQYF
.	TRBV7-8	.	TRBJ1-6	TGTGCCAGCAGCTTAGCTGCAAGACTTTCACCCCTCCACTTT	CASSLAARLSPLHF
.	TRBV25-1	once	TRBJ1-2	TGTGCCAGCAGCTCCACCGTCCGGGGCTACACCTTC	CASSSTVRGYTF
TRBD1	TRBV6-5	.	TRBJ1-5	TGTGCCAGCAGGGGGACAGTCCATAGCAATCAGCCCCAGCATTTT	CASRGTVHSNQPQHF
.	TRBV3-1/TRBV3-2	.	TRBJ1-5	TGTGCCAGCAGCCAACAGGGTGGCAGCAATCAGCCCCAGCATTTT	CASSQQGGSNQPQHF
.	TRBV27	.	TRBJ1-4	TGTGCCAGCAGTGCATCGACCGGGAGAAATGAAAAACTGTTTTTT	CASSASTGRNEKLFF
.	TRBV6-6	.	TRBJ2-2	TGTGCCAGCAGTTACCTATCAGGGTTTAACACCGGGGAGCTGTTTTTT	CASSYLSGFNTGELFF
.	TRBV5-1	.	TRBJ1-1	TGCGCCAGCAGCTTGGCTACCAGGCCCCCTGAAGCTTTCTTT	CASSLATRPPEAFF
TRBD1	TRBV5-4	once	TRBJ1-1	TGTGCCAGCAGCTGGGGCAGGGGGCAAAGCACTGAAGCTTTCTTT	CASSWGRGQSTEAFF
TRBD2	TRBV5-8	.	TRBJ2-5	TGTGCCAGCAATCCCGGACTGGCGGGAGACGACCAGTACTTC	CASNPGLAGDDQYF
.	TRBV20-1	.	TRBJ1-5	TGCAGTGCTAGTAAGAGATGGGACACTAATCAGCCCCAGCATTTT	CSASKRWDTNQPQHF
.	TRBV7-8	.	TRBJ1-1	TGTGCCAGCAGCTTAGAGGCAGGGGAATTGAACACTGAAGCTTTCTTT	CASSLEAGELNTEAFF
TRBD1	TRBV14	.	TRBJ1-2	TGTGCCAGCAGCCACCGTGGGACAGGGGGCATCTACACCTTC	CASSHRGTGGIYTF
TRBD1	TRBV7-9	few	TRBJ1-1	TGTGCCAGCAGCTTGCAGGGGGCGAATGAAGCTTTCTTT	CASSLQGANEAFF
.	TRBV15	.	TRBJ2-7	TGTGCCACCAGCAGCCCACAGCCCCCCTACGAGCAGTACTTC	CATSSPQPPYEQYF
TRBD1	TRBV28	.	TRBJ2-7	TGTGCCAGCAGTAAACGGGACAGGCTTTCCTACGAGCAGTACTTC	CASSKRDRLSYEQYF
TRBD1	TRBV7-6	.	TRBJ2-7	TGTGCCAGCAGCCCATCCGGGACAGGGCGTTACGAGCAGTACTTC	CASSPSGTGRYEQYF
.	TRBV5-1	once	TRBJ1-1	TGCGCCAGCAGCTTAGGGAGGACGGACACTGAAGCTTTCTTT	CASSLGRTDTEAFF
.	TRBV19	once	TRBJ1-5	TGTGCCAGTAGTAAGGGGGGGCTAATTCAGCCCCAGCATTTT	CASSKGGLIQPQHF